One sample yielded the 15 T cell receptor beta chains listed below, sequenced in a study of identical twins. TCRdb re-derived calls from the 5' RACE reads in MiXCR, one entry per CDR3 protein. This sample has 200,000 or so distinct CDR3 sequences; about 7.5% occur once, and the top ten carry around 1.8%. This same sample was also part of a study on yellow fever vaccine responses in identical twins.

Sequencing input: memory (CD45RO+) T cells sorted from blood. These TCRs come from a woman aged 18-29 years in good health.

This clonotype was counted ten times or more. The chain is built from TRBV2 and TRBJ2-1; possible D gene TRBD1, 6 bases. Germline-derived CDR1 and CDR2 are SNHLY and FYNNEI. V was shortened by 8 bases and J by 6 bases, with 8 bases between the two germline ends. This CDR3 has 11 amino acids. The CDR3: CASHRANEQFF. CDR3 nucleotide sequence: TGTGCCAGCCACAGGGCCAATGAGCAGTTCTTC.

Only a few counts were recorded for this clonotype. V is TRBV20-1 and J is TRBJ2-1; perhaps TRBD1 as D (5 bases). Germline CDR1 is DFQATT and CDR2 is SNEGSKA (reference sequence). The CDR3 length is 15 residues. Deletions cut 1 base from V and 5 bases from J, with 15 bases between. As DNA, the CDR3 is TGCAGTGCTAGAGCCCCAAAGGGGCGGAACAATGAGCAGTTCTTC. It specifies CSARAPKGRNNEQFF.

This clonotype was seen a handful of times. The gene calls are TRBV29-1 and TRBJ2-5; TRBD1 matches 10 bases. Losses at the gene ends were 4 bases for V and 4 bases for J; bases not matched to a gene: 6. Looked up from germline, CDR1 is SQVTM and CDR2 is ANQGSEA. This CDR3 spans 14 amino acids. The CDR3 DNA sequence: TGCAGCGTTGTCGGGACAGGGGTGGGAGAGACCCAGTACTTC. Its translation: CSVVGTGVGETQYF.

There are a few counts of this clonotype. The chain joins TRBV18 to TRBJ1-5; 9 bases line up with TRBD1. The trim removed 6 bases at V and 5 bases at J, leaving 8 bases unmatched. Germline CDR1 is KGHSH and CDR2 is LQKENI. The CDR3 length is 15 residues. The chain's CDR3 is CASSPDRGTYQPQHF. In DNA, the CDR3 is TGTGCCAGCTCCCCCGACAGGGGGACGTATCAGCCCCAGCATTTT.

This clonotype was seen many times. V and J are TRBV28 and TRBJ2-5; possible D gene TRBD2, 6 bases. Germline V gene sequence: CDR1 MDHEN, CDR2 SYDVKM. The CDR3 extends over 13 amino acids. Trimming shortened V by 4 bases and J by 3 bases, and 9 bases separated the two germline ends. CDR3 bases: TGTGCCAGCAGTTCCCGGGGGAAAGAGACCCAGTACTTC. Translation: CASSSRGKETQYF.

This clonotype has a count of ten or more. The chain couples TRBV20-1 to TRBJ2-7; D is unresolved. CDR1 and CDR2 (germline): DFQATT, SNEGSKA (reference sequence). The CDR3 loop spans 12 amino acids. V was trimmed by 6 bases and J by 3 bases, leaving 12 bases between them. The CDR3 nucleotides are TGCAGTGCCACCTTGACGGACTACGAGCAGTACTTC. It is translated as CSATLTDYEQYF.

The V call is TRBV5-6, the J call TRBJ1-2; 11 bases line up with TRBD1. V trimming: 4 bases; J trimming: 7 bases; junction bases outside the gene matches: 9. Looked up from germline, CDR1 is SGHDT and CDR2 is YYEEEE. This CDR3 comprises 15 residues. CDR3 in DNA: TGTGCCAGCAGCCGGGACAGGGGGACCACAGGTGGCTACACCTTC. It translates to CASSRDRGTTGGYTF.

The V gene is TRBV4-1, the J gene TRBJ2-3; the D gene could be TRBD1 or TRBD2 (5 bases each). Germline CDR1 is MGHRA and CDR2 is YSYEKL. Trimming took off 4 bases at V and 0 bases at J, with 14 bases between the two ends. This CDR3 comprises 16 residues. The chain's CDR3 is CASSPYGASSTDTQYF. The CDR3 DNA is TGCGCCAGCAGCCCTTATGGGGCTAGCAGCACAGATACGCAGTATTTT.

The rearrangement joins TRBV6-2 or TRBV6-3 to TRBJ2-3; 12 bases match TRBD2. After removal of 7 bases from V and 7 bases from J, the junction contained 12 bases not matched to a gene. Germline CDR1 is MNHEY and CDR2 is SVGEGT. This CDR3 is built from 16 residues. CDR3 nucleotides: TGTGCCAGCACCCAACCCGGGACTAGCGGGTTCCATACGCAGTATTTT. This gives the protein CASTQPGTSGFHTQYF.

This clonotype was seen a handful of times. The chain couples TRBV7-3 to TRBJ2-2; possible D gene TRBD1, 6 bases. CDR1 and CDR2 (germline): SGHTA, FQGTGA. The CDR3 runs to 14 residues. V was cut by 8 bases and J by 4 bases, with 14 bases left in between. CDR3 residues: CASSTGLFTGELFF. The CDR3, as DNA: TGTGCCAGCTCAACAGGGCTATTCACCGGGGAGCTGTTTTTT.

This clonotype has just a few counts. The rearrangement uses TRBV12-3 or TRBV12-4 and TRBJ1-2; D perhaps matches TRBD1 (5 bases). V was cut by 4 bases and J by 1 base, with 7 bases left in between. CDR3 length equals 13 residues. This CDR3 reads CASSYRSNYGYTF. The CDR3 DNA reads TGTGCCAGCAGTTACAGGAGTAACTATGGCTACACCTTC.

This clonotype turned up a few times. This CDR3 reads CAWSGQYEAFF. DNA for the CDR3: TGTGCCTGGAGCGGACAGTATGAAGCTTTCTTT. The chain carries TRBV30 and TRBJ1-1; a weak D match, TRBD1 (6 bases). The germline CDR1 and CDR2 sequences are GTSNPN and SVGIG (reference sequence). This CDR3 region has 11 residues. Trimming cost V 3 bases and J 7 bases, with 9 bases left between them.

This clonotype was seen many times. This chain links TRBV20-1 with TRBJ2-5, with D unresolved. V gave up 3 bases and J gave up 2 bases, with 7 bases separating them. This CDR3 has 12 amino acids. Germline V gene sequence: CDR1 DFQATT, CDR2 SNEGSKA (reference sequence). CDR3 DNA: TGCAGTGCTAGTCTATCTCAAGAGACCCAGTACTTC. Encoded protein: CSASLSQETQYF.

This clonotype appeared many times. This rearrangement joins TRBV7-9 to TRBJ2-1, with D perhaps given as TRBD1 or TRBD2 (6 bases each). The CDR3 runs 15 residues. Germline V gene data show CDR1 as SEHNR and CDR2 as FQNEAQ (reference sequence). V gave up 5 bases and J gave up 6 bases, with 17 bases separating them. CDR3 in amino acids: CASSPQGGQGNEQFF. In DNA, the CDR3 is TGTGCCAGCAGCCCCCAAGGGGGGCAAGGCAATGAGCAGTTCTTC.

This clonotype was observed a handful of times. This chain uses TRBV7-9 with TRBJ2-7; D is possibly TRBD2 (5 bases). The CDR3 covers 12 residues. Trimming shortened V by 1 base and J by 5 bases, and 6 bases separated the two germline ends. From germline, CDR1 is SEHNR and CDR2 FQNEAQ (reference sequence). This CDR3 reads CASSLGGDEQYF. CDR3 nucleotides: TGTGCCAGCAGCTTAGGGGGAGACGAGCAGTACTTC.